The TCR beta chain described here comes from a study of T-cell reconstitution after alpha-beta-depleted transplantation in children. Remarks on this clonotype: Its target is not known.

A TCRbeta library incorporating unique molecular identifiers was prepared. TCRdb processed the PCR reads anew with MiXCR; each CDR3 protein has one entry. The sample records 8,000 to 9,500 distinct CDR3 sequences, roughly 18% being singletons. Study outcomes and limitations: Reports say that about two months after transplant, the alpha-beta T cells came out of several hundred graft clones that had expanded.

The sample was PBMCs, mostly from graft donor cells, taken 60 days after TCRalphabeta/CD19-depleted stem cell transplant. This receptor was identified in a girl less than two years old who had a stem cell transplant for combined immunodeficiency, so the T cells may come from the graft donor.

The DNA of the CDR3 is TGTGCCAGCAGGGGCAATGAGCAGTTCTTC. It is translated as CASRGNEQFF. V usage is TRBV2 and J usage is TRBJ2-1; D is undetermined. This CDR3 contains 10 residues. Looked up from germline, CDR1 is SNHLY and CDR2 is FYNNEI. V was pared by 6 bases and J by 6 bases, with 3 bases between.